This T cell receptor (beta chain) originates from a study of beta chain features in type 1 diabetes. Study at large: All samples yielded some 110 million examined sorted cells.

Unmatched junction bases numbered 0, after V lost 2 bases and J lost 1 base. The germline V gene has CDR1 KGHSH and CDR2 LQKENI. The CDR3 contains 15 residues. The authors sorted CD4+ naive, central memory, regulatory and stem cell-like memory cells via CD45RO/CCR7/CD25/CD127/CD95/CD27. The study's findings and limits: The study notes PCR might favor shorter templates equally in patients and controls.

Concerning this clone: Its specificity is not known. At the DNA level, this CDR3 is encoded by other sequences in the same sample as well.

Investigators reverse transcribed all isolated RNA, so they sequenced expressed TCRB transcripts. Assay: immunoSEQ multiplex PCR; the TCRdb copy retains only in-frame clones and omits some. The sample lists roughly 500,000 clones; roughly 11% were seen once. V gene TRBV18 combines with J gene TRBJ2-1; 9 nucleotides align to TRBD1. Material for sequencing was naive CD4+ T cells from blood. This TCR was recovered from a young woman in good health. This CDR3 is CASSPGTGSYNEQFF. The CDR3, as DNA: TGTGCCAGCTCACCAGGGACAGGGTCCTACAATGAGCAGTTCTTC.